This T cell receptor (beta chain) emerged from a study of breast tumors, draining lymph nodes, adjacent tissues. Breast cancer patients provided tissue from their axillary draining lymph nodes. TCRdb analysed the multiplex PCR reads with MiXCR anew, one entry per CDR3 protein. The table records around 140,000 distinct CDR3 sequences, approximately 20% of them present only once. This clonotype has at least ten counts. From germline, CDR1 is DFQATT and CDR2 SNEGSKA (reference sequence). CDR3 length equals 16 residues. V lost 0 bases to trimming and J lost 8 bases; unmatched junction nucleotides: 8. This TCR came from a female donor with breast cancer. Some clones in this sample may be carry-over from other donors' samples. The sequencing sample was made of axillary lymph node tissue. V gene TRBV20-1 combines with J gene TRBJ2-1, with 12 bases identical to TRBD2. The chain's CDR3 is CSARDPSGRGGDEQFF. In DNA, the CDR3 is TGCAGTGCTAGAGATCCTAGCGGGAGGGGGGGGGATGAGCAGTTCTTC.